This TCR beta chain is from a study of blood T cell repertoires in COVID-19. Turning to the study itself: Collection of acute and convalescent COVID-19 samples took place in the United States, Italy and Spain. T cells, B-cell-depleted T cells, or PBMCs provided the cDNA or gDNA that served as material.

In this sample, this clone turned up once. In the original processing: Scientists estimated how many nucleated cells there were by amplifying reference gene primers. Some clones are missing from TCRdb's copy, which holds only in-frame ones; the method was immunoSEQ multiplex PCR. The D gene and trimming were derived from the DNA, and the V and J assignments and clone size from that table. The data hold 250,000 to 300,000 clones, with about 87% observed a single time. The CDR3 is 15 residues long. V was trimmed by 1 base and J by 5 bases, leaving 12 bases between them. CDR1 and CDR2 from the germline V gene are SGHTA and FQGNSA. Those enrolled in Seattle joined during active infection and were followed longitudinally afterward.

Material: peripheral blood. The source of this sequence is a woman aged 55-75 years with COVID-19, enrolled during active disease. V gene TRBV7-2 combines with J gene TRBJ1-5; no clear D. This chain's CDR3 is CASSLVPSEHQPQHF. The CDR3 nucleotides read TGTGCCAGCAGCTTAGTGCCGTCCGAGCATCAGCCCCAGCATTTT.